What follows are 27 T cell receptor beta chains derived from one specimen sequenced in a study of intratumoral heterogeneity in liver cancer. Data came from immunoSEQ multiplex PCR; TCRdb stores just in-frame clones and leaves some out. The table includes some 5,000 clones, around 68% detected once. The source was tumor-adjacent normal tissue, collected before any cancer treatment. The receptors derive from a man aged 70 or older with hepatocellular carcinoma.

The chain is built from TRBV28 and TRBJ2-4; D may be TRBD1 (7 bases). The germline V gene encodes CDR1 MDHEN and CDR2 SYDVKM. The CDR3 totals 18 residues. The V end was cut by 10 bases, the J end by 0 bases, with 25 bases between. CDR3 protein: CATIDRAGTGLAKNIQYF. The CDR3 nucleotides read TGTGCCACCATTGACAGGGCGGGAACAGGATTAGCCAAAAACATTCAGTACTTC. Filled out from reference TRBV28 and TRBJ2-4, the complete variable domain reads DVKVTQSSRYLVKRTGEKVFLECVQDMDHENMFWYRQDPGLGLRLIYFSYDVKMKEKGDIPEGYSVSREKKERFSLILESASTNQTSMYLCATIDRAGTGLAKNIQYFGAGTRLSVL.

This clone was seen only a few times. CDR3 in amino acids: CASSQERIGLHEAFF. The CDR3 DNA is TGTGCCAGCAGCCAAGAGCGAATAGGCCTACATGAAGCTTTCTTT. V gene TRBV3-1 (or the pseudogene TRBV3-2) combines with J gene TRBJ1-1; D is undetermined. From germline, CDR1 is LGHDT and CDR2 YNNKEL (reference sequence). The CDR3 totals 15 residues. With 0 bases removed from V and 7 bases from J, the gap between germline ends came to 15 bases.

The J gene is TRBJ2-5, the V gene TRBV18; no clear D gene. Deletions cut 3 bases from V and 4 bases from J, with 9 bases between. This CDR3 region has 13 residues. Germline CDR1 is KGHSH and CDR2 is LQKENI. CDR3 sequence: CASSPVESETQYF. The CDR3 region has the DNA TGTGCCAGCTCACCCGTGGAGTCAGAGACCCAGTACTTC.

This rearrangement joins TRBV4-2 to TRBJ1-2; no clear D gene. Germline V gene lookup returns CDR1 LGHNA and CDR2 YNFKEQ. V was trimmed by 0 bases and J by 4 bases, leaving 12 bases between them. This CDR3 is 15 amino acids long. The chain's CDR3 is CASSQDFGDIYGYTF. The CDR3 bases are TGTGCCAGCAGCCAAGATTTCGGGGATATCTATGGCTACACCTTC.

This chain links TRBV7-8 with TRBJ1-2; a weak D match, TRBD1 (5 bases). Per the germline V gene, CDR1 is SGHVS and CDR2 is FQNEAQ. Trimming stripped 0 bases from V and 7 bases from J, with 15 bases between. This CDR3 contains 15 residues. CDR3 DNA: TGTGCCAGCAGCTTAGCGGCCAATGGGGGGGTTGGCTACACCTTC. This encodes CASSLAANGGVGYTF.

V and J are TRBV7-2 and TRBJ2-7; D may match TRBD1 or TRBD2 (6 bases each). Germline V gives CDR1 SGHTA, CDR2 FQGNSA. Trimming removed 2 bases at V and 9 bases at J, with 17 bases between. The CDR3 spans 14 residues. CDR3 sequence reads: CASSLKGGTPAQYV. In nucleotides, the CDR3 is TGTGCCAGCAGCTTAAAGGGGGGCACCCCGGCGCAGTACGTC.

The chain employs TRBV5-1 and TRBJ2-2; D is undetermined. Germline CDR1 SGHRS, CDR2 YFSETQ. The CDR3 length is 12 residues. V was cut by 4 bases and J by 3 bases, with 4 bases left in between. The CDR3 DNA is TGCGCCAGCAGCATACACACCGGGGAGCTGTTTTTT. Amino acids: CASSIHTGELFF.

This clone was found a few times. The chain has TRBV9 and TRBJ2-3, with a tentative D call TRBD1 (5 bases). V was clipped by 2 bases and J by 1 base, with 8 bases between them. The CDR3 length is 14 residues. Per the germline V gene, CDR1 is SGDLS and CDR2 is YYNGEE. This CDR3 is CASSVGLRTDTQYF. CDR3 nucleotides: TGTGCCAGCAGCGTGGGGCTACGCACAGATACGCAGTATTTT.

The J gene is TRBJ1-1, the V gene TRBV4-3, with D uncertain. The CDR3 sequence is 17 residues long. Trimming cost V 1 base and J 4 bases, with 19 bases left between them. Germline V gene lookup returns CDR1 LGHNA and CDR2 YSLEER. In DNA, the CDR3 is TGCGCCAGCAGCCAAGTATACCGCGGGGAGTCTGGCACTGAAGCTTTCTTT. It is translated as CASSQVYRGESGTEAFF.

The V call is TRBV6-5, the J call TRBJ1-5; D unclear. V was pared by 6 bases and J by 13 bases, with 22 bases between. The CDR3 is made up of 14 amino acids. CDR1 MNHEY and CDR2 SVGAGI come from the germline V gene. The CDR3 nucleotides are TGTGCCAGCAGAAAGTATCTTCGGGGAACTGAACAGCATTTT. It codes for CASRKYLRGTEQHF.

This chain connects TRBV5-5 to TRBJ2-7; D is unclear. There are 14 residues in the CDR3. With 1 base removed from V and 3 bases from J, the gap between germline ends came to 11 bases. Germline CDR1 and CDR2: SGHKS and YYEKEE (reference sequence). The CDR3 DNA sequence: TGTGCCAGCAGCTTGACTCCTCCCAGCTACGAGCAGTACGTC. This sequence encodes CASSLTPPSYEQYV.

This chain uses TRBV19 with TRBJ1-5; TRBD1 is a possible D gene (5 bases). Trimming cost V 1 base and J 5 bases, with 12 bases left between them. Germline assignment: CDR1 LNHDA and CDR2 SQIVND (reference sequence). CDR3 length: 15 residues. The CDR3 sequence: CASSIGARDDQPQHF. CDR3 in DNA: TGTGCCAGTAGTATAGGGGCCAGGGACGATCAGCCCCAGCATTTT.

The chain has TRBV24-1 and TRBJ2-2; TRBD1 matches at 9 bases. The ends lost 4 bases at V and 3 bases at J; junction bases unmatched: 8. The CDR3 consists of 17 residues. Per germline, CDR1 KGHDR and CDR2 SFDVKD. The CDR3 region has the DNA TGTGCCACCAGTGACCTTGGACAGGGGCTACACACCGGGGAGCTGTTTTTT. This encodes CATSDLGQGLHTGELFF.

The chain joins TRBV5-5 to TRBJ1-1; 10 bases align to TRBD1. Germline CDR1 reads SGHKS; CDR2 reads YYEKEE (reference sequence). With 4 bases clipped from V and 5 bases from J, the junction kept 14 bases outside the gene matches. This CDR3 comprises 17 residues. CDR3 sequence: CASSPDRGLIGDTEAFF. CDR3 coding DNA: TGTGCCAGCAGCCCCGACAGGGGGCTCATTGGAGATACTGAAGCTTTCTTT.

The V call is TRBV7-6, the J call TRBJ2-7; D ambiguous. Trimming removed 3 bases at V and 2 bases at J, with 17 bases between. Germline V gene sequence: CDR1 SGHVS, CDR2 FNYEAQ. The CDR3 runs 16 residues. DNA of the CDR3: TGTGCCAGCAGCTTGGATCCCCCTAACACTCCCTACGAGCAGTACTTC. Its protein product is CASSLDPPNTPYEQYF.

This sequence joins TRBV28 and TRBJ2-1, with 9 bases lining up with TRBD2. The germline V gene encodes CDR1 MDHEN and CDR2 SYDVKM. Losses at the gene ends were 6 bases for V and 1 base for J; bases not matched to a gene: 10. The CDR3 runs 17 residues. Here the CDR3 DNA reads TGTGCCAGCAGACTAGAGACTAGCGGCTTATCCTACAATGAGCAGTTCTTC. Encoded protein: CASRLETSGLSYNEQFF.

The CDR3 nucleotides read TGTGCCAGCAGCCAAGTCGGACTCCTAGGCGCCTACAATGAGCAGTTCTTC. The encoded protein is CASSQVGLLGAYNEQFF. The J gene is TRBJ2-1, the V gene TRBV14, with a weak D call TRBD2 (5 bases). The CDR3 is 17 residues long. V was shortened by 1 base and J by 2 bases, with 15 bases between the two germline ends. Germline V gene data show CDR1 as SGHDN and CDR2 as FVKESK.

This sequence joins TRBV6-2 or TRBV6-3 and TRBJ2-5, with 7 bases lining up with TRBD1. Germline CDR1 is MNHEY and CDR2 is SVGEGT. V was pared by 5 bases and J by 2 bases, with 5 bases of the junction left unmatched. The CDR3 runs 14 residues. CDR3 residues: CASSKVQGQETQYF. The CDR3 DNA is TGTGCCAGCAGTAAAGTACAGGGGCAAGAGACCCAGTACTTC.

The J gene is TRBJ1-1, the V gene TRBV6-2 or TRBV6-3, with 12 bases matching TRBD1. Germline V gives CDR1 MNHEY, CDR2 SVGEGT. CDR3 length: 15 amino acids. Unmatched junction bases numbered 0, after V lost 2 bases and J lost 2 bases. The CDR3 spells CASSYGTGGNTEAFF. CDR3 sequence (DNA): TGTGCCAGCAGTTACGGGACAGGGGGCAACACTGAAGCTTTCTTT.

The chain recombines TRBV11-1 with TRBJ2-1; 11 bases map to TRBD2. CDR3 size: 16 residues. With 5 bases clipped from V and 5 bases from J, the junction kept 8 bases outside the gene matches. Germline V gives CDR1 SGHAT, CDR2 FQDESV (reference sequence). CDR3 residues: CASSPLAGGINNEQFF. The CDR3 DNA follows: TGTGCCAGCAGCCCCTTAGCGGGGGGGATAAACAATGAGCAGTTCTTC.

The rearrangement links TRBV19 to TRBJ1-1, with 8 bases aligning to TRBD1. This CDR3 has 15 residues. Germline assignment: CDR1 LNHDA and CDR2 SQIVND (reference sequence). V dropped 4 bases and J dropped 1; count of bases not matched to a gene: 5. The CDR3 loop reads CASSTGGAGNTEAFF. The CDR3 coding sequence is TGTGCCAGTAGTACAGGGGGCGCGGGGAACACTGAAGCTTTCTTT.

V gene TRBV14 combines with J gene TRBJ2-5, with D perhaps TRBD2 (6 bases). The CDR3 has 14 residues. V gave up 1 base and J gave up 0 bases, with 6 bases separating them. Germline CDR1 reads SGHDN; CDR2 reads FVKESK. CDR3 coding DNA: TGTGCCAGCAGCCAAGGGGACTACCAAGAGACCCAGTACTTC. It specifies CASSQGDYQETQYF.

This clone was detected a few times. The chain combines TRBV7-8 with TRBJ2-5, with D maybe TRBD2 (6 bases). The CDR3 consists of 18 residues. The germline CDR1 and CDR2 sequences are SGHVS and FQNEAQ. V shed 3 bases and J shed 0 bases, with 20 bases lying between them. CDR3 DNA: TGTGCCAGCAGCTTGCCCCACGAAGCGGGCAGGTACCAAGAGACCCAGTACTTC. The encoded protein is CASSLPHEAGRYQETQYF.

This clone has more than one count but fewer than ten. The chain has TRBV5-1 and TRBJ2-5; D is possibly TRBD1 (6 bases). The CDR3 sequence is 15 residues long. V was trimmed by 0 bases and J by 4 bases, leaving 13 bases between them. The V gene's germline CDR1 is SGHRS and CDR2 YFSETQ. The chain's CDR3 is CASSLDRVGIETQYF. The CDR3 DNA follows: TGCGCCAGCAGCTTGGACAGGGTAGGAATAGAGACCCAGTACTTC.

The chain links TRBV5-1 to TRBJ1-6; D call uncertain. In germline, CDR1 is SGHRS, CDR2 YFSETQ. The CDR3 consists of 13 residues. With 2 bases removed from V and 7 bases from J, the gap between germline ends came to 7 bases. Here the CDR3 DNA reads TGCGCCAGCAGCTTAAACATGAATTCACCCCTCCACTTT. Protein sequence: CASSLNMNSPLHF.

The chain is built from TRBV5-8 and TRBJ2-5, with a weak D call TRBD1 (6 bases). The CDR3 sequence is 14 residues long. Germline V gene sequence: CDR1 SGHTS, CDR2 YDEGEE. Trimming cost V 4 bases and J 2 bases, with 12 bases left between them. This CDR3 is CASSPGTRQETQYF. The CDR3 region has the DNA TGTGCCAGCAGCCCGGGGACAAGGCAAGAGACCCAGTACTTC.

The genes are TRBV7-2 and TRBJ2-7; perhaps D is TRBD1 or TRBD2 (5 bases each). V dropped 5 bases and J dropped 3 bases, with 14 bases sitting between them. The CDR3 is 14 amino acids. CDR1 SGHTA and CDR2 FQGNSA come from the germline V gene. CDR3 bases: TGTGCCAGCAGCGAAAGGGACCGCTTCTACGAGCAGTACTTC. Its protein product is CASSERDRFYEQYF.